Presented here are 3 T cell receptor beta chains from one specimen sequenced in a study of blood T cell repertoires in COVID-19. Method: immunoSEQ multiplex PCR; TCRdb's copy keeps in-frame clones and lacks some. The sample comprises roughly 230,000 clones, roughly four fifths of which are singletons, and around 4.4% rests with the top ten. The sample consisted of peripheral blood. These receptors were collected from a man aged 45-60 years with active or convalescent COVID-19.

The chain is built from TRBV12-3 or TRBV12-4 and TRBJ2-7; 8 bases line up with TRBD1. This CDR3 comprises 13 residues. The trim removed 5 bases at V and 4 bases at J, leaving 4 bases unmatched. This chain's CDR3 is CASSQGAVYEQYF. The CDR3 bases are TGTGCCAGCAGTCAGGGGGCCGTTTACGAGCAGTACTTC.

The chain carries TRBV13 and TRBJ2-1; D not certain. The CDR3 loop spans 13 amino acids. CDR1 is PRHDT and CDR2 is FYEKMQ in the germline V gene (reference sequence). Trimming stripped 8 bases from V and 6 bases from J, with 14 bases between. This CDR3 reads CASSRRVRNEQFF. The CDR3 nucleotides read TGTGCCAGCTCGCGCCGGGTGCGCAATGAGCAGTTCTTC.

Only a few counts were recorded for this clone. This sequence joins TRBV10-3 and TRBJ1-2; 10 bases agree with TRBD1. The CDR3 sequence is 15 residues long. With 2 bases clipped from V and 7 bases from J, the junction kept 7 bases outside the gene matches. Germline loops: CDR1 ENHRY, CDR2 SYGVKD. CDR3: CAISEATGGEVGYTF. The CDR3 DNA reads as TGTGCCATCAGTGAGGCGACAGGGGGCGAGGTTGGCTACACCTTC.